The clone carrying this T cell receptor beta chain was seen a handful of times. Its cognate antigen is unknown. V dropped 5 bases and J dropped 10; count of bases not matched to a gene: 11. The CDR3 runs 14 residues. The germline V gene has CDR1 SGHAT and CDR2 FQNNGV. TCRdb reprocessed the RT-PCR reads via MiXCR and lists one record per CDR3 protein. The sample has hundreds of thousands of distinct CDR3 sequences, 11% to 15% seen once. The source of the sample is a study of response to subunit inactivated influenza vaccine. Study-level findings and limits: Few additional T cells are recruited per seasonal influenza vaccination, authors suggested.

The input for sequencing was PBMCs from blood, taken around 15 days before vaccination. J is TRBJ2-1 and V is TRBV11-2; 7 bases fit TRBD1. This clonotype originated in a man in his forties or fifties who received an inactivated influenza vaccine. The CDR3 spells CASSHPTGSMEQFF. For the CDR3, the DNA is TGTGCCAGCAGCCACCCGACAGGGTCAATGGAGCAGTTCTTC.